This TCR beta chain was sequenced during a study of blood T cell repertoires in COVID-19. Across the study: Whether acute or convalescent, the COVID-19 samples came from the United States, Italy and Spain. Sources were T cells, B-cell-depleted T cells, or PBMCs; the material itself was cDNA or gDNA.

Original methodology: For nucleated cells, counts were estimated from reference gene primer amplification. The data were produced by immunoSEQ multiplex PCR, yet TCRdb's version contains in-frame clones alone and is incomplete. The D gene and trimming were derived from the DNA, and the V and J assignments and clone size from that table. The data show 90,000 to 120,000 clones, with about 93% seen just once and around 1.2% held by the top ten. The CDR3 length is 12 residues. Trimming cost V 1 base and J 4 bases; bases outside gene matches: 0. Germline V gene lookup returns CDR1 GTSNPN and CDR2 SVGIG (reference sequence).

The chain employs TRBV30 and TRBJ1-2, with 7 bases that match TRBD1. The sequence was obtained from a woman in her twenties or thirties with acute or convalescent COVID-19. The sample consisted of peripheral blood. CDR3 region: CAWSGTGYGYTF. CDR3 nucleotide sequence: TGTGCCTGGAGTGGGACAGGCTATGGCTACACCTTC.